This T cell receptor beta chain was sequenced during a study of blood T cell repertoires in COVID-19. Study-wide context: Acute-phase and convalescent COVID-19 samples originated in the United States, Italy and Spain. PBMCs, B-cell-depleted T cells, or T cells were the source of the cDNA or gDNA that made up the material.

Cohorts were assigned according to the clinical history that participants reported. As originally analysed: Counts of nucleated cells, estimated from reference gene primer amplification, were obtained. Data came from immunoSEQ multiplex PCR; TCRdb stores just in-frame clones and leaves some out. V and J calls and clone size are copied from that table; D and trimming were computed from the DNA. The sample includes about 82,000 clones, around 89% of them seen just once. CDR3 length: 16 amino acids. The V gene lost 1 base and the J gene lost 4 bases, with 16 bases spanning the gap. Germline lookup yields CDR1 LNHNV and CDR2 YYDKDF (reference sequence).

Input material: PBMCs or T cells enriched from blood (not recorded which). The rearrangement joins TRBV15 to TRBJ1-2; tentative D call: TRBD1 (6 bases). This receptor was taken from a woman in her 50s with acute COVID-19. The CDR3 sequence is CATSRGDRYEVYGYTF. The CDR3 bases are TGTGCCACCAGCAGAGGTGACAGGTACGAGGTCTATGGCTACACCTTC.